The T cell receptor (beta chain) described here comes from a study of cytotoxic CD8 clonotypes in ibrutinib-treated CLL. In the study overall: Results showed around 25 partial and 2 complete responses; following median 68 months, approximately 15 remained remitted, approximately twelve advanced. Study-level findings and limits: Public clonotypes were rare and shrank or held steady on treatment. Sample timing was unmatched between remission and later-progressing patients; lymph nodes unstudied. The study found clonality rose at ibrutinib response, then fell toward baseline at progression.

This CDR3 has 14 residues. From germline, CDR1 is MNHNS and CDR2 SASEGT. V gave up 6 bases and J gave up 0 bases, with 9 bases separating them. TCRdb's table, derived via immunoSEQ multiplex PCR, lists solely in-frame clones and lacks some. The data contain some 310,000 clones, about 80% of them singletons. Worth noting for this clone: Its antigen remains unknown.

The V gene is TRBV6-1, the J gene TRBJ1-5; D is uncertain. Sequencing used PBMCs, obtained before ibrutinib treatment. The receptor was derived from a human donor with chronic lymphocytic leukemia. CDR3 sequence reads: CASRVWDSNQPQHF. DNA of the CDR3: TGTGCCAGCAGGGTATGGGATAGCAATCAGCCCCAGCATTTT.